This TCR beta chain was sequenced for a study of blood T cell repertoires in COVID-19. Cohort placement rested on clinical history that participants reported themselves. This CDR3 is built from 17 residues. V shed 5 bases and J 6 bases; nucleotides not matched to a gene: 11. Germline CDR1 LGHDT, CDR2 YNNKEL (reference sequence). Original methodology: From reference gene primer amplification, estimates of nucleated cell counts were derived. Assay used: immunoSEQ multiplex PCR; TCRdb lists only in-frame clones, some missing. Clonal size and the V and J genes are those of that table, whereas D and trimming came from the DNA. The data show hundreds of thousands of clones, with 70% to 90% seen just once and roughly 2% held by the top ten.

V and J are TRBV3-1 (or the pseudogene TRBV3-2) and TRBJ2-1; 12 positions match TRBD2. Sequenced sample: PBMCs or T cells enriched from blood (not recorded which). The clonotype originates from a woman aged 18-29 years with acute COVID-19. The CDR3 loop is CASSSTTLAGGANEQFF. In DNA form, the CDR3 reads TGTGCCAGCAGCTCAACCACTCTAGCGGGGGGGGCCAATGAGCAGTTCTTC.